The next 18 T cell receptor beta chains were all read from a single sample in a study of blood T cells in healthy people across ages. A second PCR, run for roughly 6 to 11 cycles, used a sample-barcoded 5' primer plus a J-beta primer mix. One entry per CDR3 protein results from TCRdb running MiXCR on the 5' RACE reads. The table lists about 1.4 million distinct CDR3 sequences, around 55% of them singletons. Sequenced sample: blood. These receptor sequences come from a man younger than 35 in good health.

This sequence joins TRBV9 and TRBJ2-3; 7 bases match TRBD2. Trimming at V came to 2 bases and at J to 7 bases, leaving 7 bases not matched to a gene. The CDR3 runs to 14 residues. Germline loops: CDR1 SGDLS, CDR2 YYNGEE. The CDR3 DNA reads as TGTGCCAGCAGCGTGGCCGGAGCGGGGCATACGCAGTATTTT. Protein product: CASSVAGAGHTQYF.

DNA for the CDR3: TGTGCCAGCAACGCCGGTAGGGCTAGCGGGATGAGCACAGATACGCAGTATTTT. Its translation is CASNAGRASGMSTDTQYF. J is TRBJ2-3 and V is TRBV12-3 or TRBV12-4; 9 bases agree with TRBD2. The ends lost 7 bases at V and 0 bases at J; junction bases unmatched: 14. CDR3 size: 18 residues.

The CDR3 loop is CASLPMGGRTDTQYF. The CDR3, as DNA: TGCGCCAGCCTCCCGATGGGGGGCCGCACAGATACGCAGTATTTT. V usage is TRBV5-1 and J usage is TRBJ2-3; perhaps D is TRBD1 or TRBD2 (6 bases each). Germline V gene data show CDR1 as SGHRS and CDR2 as YFSETQ. The germline V and J ends were trimmed by 7 bases and 1 base, with 16 bases remaining between them. The CDR3 contains 15 residues.

The chain employs TRBV20-1 and TRBJ1-6; the D is unclear. Germline V gene sequence: CDR1 DFQATT, CDR2 SNEGSKA (reference sequence). CDR3 length equals 13 residues. The V end was cut by 5 bases, the J end by 10 bases, with 15 bases between. CDR3 residues: CSASDQAESPLHF. The CDR3 DNA reads as TGCAGTGCTTCCGATCAGGCGGAATCACCCCTCCACTTT.

With respect to this clonotype: Sequence at one end of the junction differs from germline and may be a read error. V gene TRBV30 combines with J gene TRBJ2-5, with D unresolved. Judging by the DNA end, TRBJ2-7 fits better; the J call may be wrong. The CDR3 is 10 amino acids. Germline values: CDR1 GTSNPN, CDR2 SVGIG (reference sequence). The CDR3 loop is CAWGVGEQYF. CDR3 DNA sequence: TGTGCCTGGGGTGTGGGCGAGCAGTACTTC.

Only a few counts were recorded for this clonotype. V is TRBV4-2 and J is TRBJ2-4, with 7 bases that match TRBD2. With V trimmed by 4 bases and J by 8 bases, 17 bases remained unmatched. CDR3 length: 17 amino acids. Germline loops: CDR1 LGHNA, CDR2 YNFKEQ. The CDR3 sequence: CASSPDLLAASYDIQYF. CDR3 DNA: TGTGCCAGCAGCCCGGACCTCCTAGCGGCCAGCTACGACATTCAGTACTTC.

The sample holds a few counts of this clonotype. In nucleotides, the CDR3 is TGTGCCAGCGCCAACAGGGAATCGGGTGAGCAGTTCTTC. Its protein product is CASANRESGEQFF. This rearrangement joins TRBV7-9 to TRBJ2-1, with D perhaps matching TRBD1 (6 bases). Trimming took off 8 bases at V and 9 bases at J, with 17 bases between the two ends. Germline loops: CDR1 SEHNR, CDR2 FQNEAQ (reference sequence). The CDR3 loop spans 13 amino acids.

This chain connects TRBV20-1 to TRBJ1-5; no firm D call. Per the germline V gene, CDR1 is DFQATT and CDR2 is SNEGSKA (reference sequence). There are 12 residues in the CDR3. Trimming removed 6 bases at V and 1 base at J, with 7 bases between. The CDR3 nucleotides are TGCAGTGCAGCCATAAGCAATCAGCCCCAGCATTTT. Protein sequence: CSAAISNQPQHF.

The chain combines TRBV27 with TRBJ1-4, with no clear D. V was shortened by 4 bases and J by 1 base, with 10 bases between the two germline ends. CDR1 is MNHEY and CDR2 is SMNVEV in the germline V gene (reference sequence). This CDR3 region has 15 residues. The CDR3 here is CASSSSRVTNEKLFF. The CDR3, as DNA: TGTGCCAGCAGTTCGTCGAGGGTAACTAATGAAAAACTGTTTTTT.

The chain couples TRBV6-6 to TRBJ2-5, with 8 bases fitting TRBD2. The J call could be wrong; TRBJ2-4 is a better fit for the DNA end. This CDR3 spans 17 amino acids. Germline-derived CDR1 and CDR2 are MNHNY and SVGAGI (reference sequence). Written as DNA, the CDR3 is TGTGCCAGCAGTTACGAGCGGGAGAGGGGGGCCAAAAACATTCAGTACTTC. Protein product: CASSYERERGAKNIQYF.

The V gene is TRBV5-1, the J gene TRBJ2-3; TRBD2 aligns across 9 bases. Unmatched junction bases numbered 2, after V lost 3 bases and J lost 0 bases. This CDR3 has 15 residues. Germline-derived CDR1 and CDR2 are SGHRS and YFSETQ. CDR3 nucleotides: TGCGCCAGCAGCTGGACTAGCGCGAGCACAGATACGCAGTATTTT. Protein sequence: CASSWTSASTDTQYF.

This sequence joins TRBV10-3 and TRBJ2-5; D is ambiguous. The last part of the DNA fits TRBJ2-7 better; the J call may be wrong. Germline V gene data show CDR1 as ENHRY and CDR2 as SYGVKD. The CDR3 is 15 amino acids. CDR3 sequence: CAISESVLGFNEQYF. In DNA form, the CDR3 reads TGTGCCATCAGTGAGTCGGTCTTAGGGTTCAACGAGCAGTACTTC.

The rearrangement uses TRBV20-1 and TRBJ1-2, with 7 positions matching TRBD1. V lost 5 bases, J lost 5 bases, and 5 bases stayed unmatched. The germline V gene has CDR1 DFQATT and CDR2 SNEGSKA (reference sequence). The CDR3 runs 12 residues. The CDR3 nucleotides read TGCAGTGCTCTCGACAGGGCTTATGGCTACACCTTC. Its translation: CSALDRAYGYTF.

V usage is TRBV5-1 and J usage is TRBJ2-7, with 13 positions matching TRBD2. In germline, CDR1 is SGHRS, CDR2 YFSETQ. Unmatched junction bases numbered 2, after V lost 4 bases and J lost 7 bases. The CDR3 consists of 13 residues. CDR3 protein: CASSEGLAGEQYF. CDR3 bases: TGCGCCAGCAGCGAGGGACTAGCGGGAGAGCAGTACTTC.

The table lists this clonotype with a few counts. CDR3 protein: CASSLDSPGETQYF. CDR3 sequence (DNA): TGTGCCAGCAGCTTAGATTCCCCGGGCGAGACCCAGTACTTC. The chain links TRBV11-2 to TRBJ2-5; D is undetermined. In germline, CDR1 is SGHAT, CDR2 FQNNGV. The V end was cut by 0 bases, the J end by 5 bases, with 10 bases between. This CDR3 is 14 amino acids long.

The chain uses TRBV29-1 and TRBJ2-7, with D perhaps TRBD1 (5 bases). Germline CDR1 is SQVTM and CDR2 is ANQGSEA. V was shortened by 0 bases and J by 0 bases, with 6 bases between the two germline ends. This CDR3 is built from 13 residues. The CDR3 sequence is CSVEDDSSYEQYF. The CDR3 DNA reads TGCAGCGTTGAAGATGACAGCTCCTACGAGCAGTACTTC.

The rearrangement joins TRBV29-1 to TRBJ2-1, with a tentative D call TRBD2 (6 bases). CDR1 and CDR2 (germline): SQVTM, ANQGSEA. Trimming removed 7 bases at V and 10 bases at J, with 14 bases between. CDR3 length: 11 amino acids. This chain's CDR3 is CSADAGREQFF. The DNA of the CDR3 is TGCAGCGCTGATGCGGGACGGGAGCAGTTCTTC.

The genes are TRBV20-1 and TRBJ2-1, with D possibly matching TRBD2 (6 bases). The length of the CDR3 is 15 residues. V was shortened by 4 bases and J by 0 bases, with 13 bases between the two germline ends. CDR1 is DFQATT, CDR2 SNEGSKA, per germline (reference sequence). The DNA of the CDR3 is TGCAGTGCTACGTTGGGGGGAAGCTCCTACAATGAGCAGTTCTTC. Its protein is CSATLGGSSYNEQFF.